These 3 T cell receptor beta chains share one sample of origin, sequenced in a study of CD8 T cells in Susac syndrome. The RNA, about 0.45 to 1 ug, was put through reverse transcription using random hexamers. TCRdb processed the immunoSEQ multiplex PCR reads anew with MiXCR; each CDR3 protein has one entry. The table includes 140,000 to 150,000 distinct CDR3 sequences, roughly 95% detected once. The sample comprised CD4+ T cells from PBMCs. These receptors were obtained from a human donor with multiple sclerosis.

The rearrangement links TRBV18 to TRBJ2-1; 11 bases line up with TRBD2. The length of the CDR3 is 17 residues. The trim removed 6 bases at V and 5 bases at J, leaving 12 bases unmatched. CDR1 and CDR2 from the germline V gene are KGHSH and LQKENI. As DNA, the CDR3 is TGTGCCAGCTCCCGCGGGACTAGCGGAACCACTAACAATGAGCAGTTCTTC. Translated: CASSRGTSGTTNNEQFF.

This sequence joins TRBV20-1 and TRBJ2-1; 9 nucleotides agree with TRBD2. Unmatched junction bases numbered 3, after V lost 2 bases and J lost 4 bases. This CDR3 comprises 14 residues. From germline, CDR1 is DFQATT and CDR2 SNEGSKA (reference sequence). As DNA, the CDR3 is TGCAGTGCTAGAAGTCTAGCGGGGTACAATGAGCAGTTCTTC. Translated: CSARSLAGYNEQFF.

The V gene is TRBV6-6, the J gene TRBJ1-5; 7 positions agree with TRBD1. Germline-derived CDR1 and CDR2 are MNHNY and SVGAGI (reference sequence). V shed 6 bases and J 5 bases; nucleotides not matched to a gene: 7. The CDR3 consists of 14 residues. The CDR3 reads CASSRGAADQPQHF. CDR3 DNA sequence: TGTGCCAGCAGCAGGGGGGCAGCAGATCAGCCCCAGCATTTT.